This T cell receptor beta chain stems from a study of blood T cell repertoires in COVID-19 (dated by TCRdb to about 2020). Looking at the study overall: Samples from collaborators originated in the United States, Italy and Spain and spanned both the acute and convalescent phases of COVID-19. The material from the prospective study consisted of cDNA or gDNA derived from T cells, B-cell-depleted T cells, or PBMCs. The sample metadata nearly always contained a de-identified subject ID, COVID-19 status, age in years and sex. The repertoires were released in a freely available public database meant as a resource for research on the immune response to SARS-CoV-2. Where available, HLA class I and class II types were obtained from metadata supplied by the sample provider rather than from assay-based typing. Deeply sampled blood TCRbeta repertoires from subjects exposed to, actively infected with, or recovered from COVID-19 were included in the dataset. Samples came from the ongoing ImmuneRACE study (first 160 participants) plus 1,254 subjects from 6 global collaborators. Broad study findings and their caveats: Clinical and demographic metadata were provided uncurated, with the amount varying by source and participant.

Concerning this clone itself: Its binding antigen is unknown. There are no base qualities to consult, and no much larger clone falls within one base.

TCRbeta CDR3 regions were amplified from genomic DNA using the immunoSEQ Assay, a bias-controlled multiplex PCR. Under the source paper's analysis protocol: The number of nucleated cells in each sample was estimated from the amplification of reference gene primers within the assay. Sequence reads were collapsed and filtered to measure the absolute abundance of every unique TCRbeta CDR3 rearrangement. For each sample, productive Simpson clonality was calculated as the square root of Simpson's diversity index over productive rearrangements. TCRdb carries this immuneACCESS record with in-frame sequences only. Its versions omit some clonotypes, under half of them owing to an unresolved V gene in the studies checked, with the rest unexplained. Clone size and the V and J calls come from that table; the DNA yielded D and trimming. This sample comprises around 230,000 clones, about 90% of them detected only once. Roughly 3.5% of the sample comes from the top ten.

In the prospective study, participants were about 18 to 95 years old, resided in about two dozen geographic areas of the United States, and were enrolled through a virtual design. In the prospective study, participants were assigned to cohorts based on the clinical history participants reported in a screening survey and a study questionnaire. In the prospective study, whole blood, serum and a nasopharyngeal or oropharyngeal swab were collected from each participant by mobile phlebotomists. Over a 2-month period, participants in the prospective study had the option of providing additional blood draws and questionnaires. Blood samples from the prospective study were shipped frozen or at room temperature prior to DNA extraction. Relative to germline, V is 4 bases shorter and J is 9 bases shorter, with 12 bases between their ends. Counted from cysteine to phenylalanine, this CDR3 has 13 amino acids. This entry keeps only the CDR3 DNA: 39 bases, framed from base 1.

The receptor was derived from a woman in her forties with acute COVID-19. The sequence links TRBV12-3 or TRBV12-4 to TRBJ2-2; no D segment can be confidently identified. The sample was PBMCs or T cells enriched from blood (not recorded which). The CDR3 sequence is CASSSTPIRELFF. The nucleotides read TGTGCCAGCAGTTCTACCCCTATCAGGGAGCTGTTTTTT.